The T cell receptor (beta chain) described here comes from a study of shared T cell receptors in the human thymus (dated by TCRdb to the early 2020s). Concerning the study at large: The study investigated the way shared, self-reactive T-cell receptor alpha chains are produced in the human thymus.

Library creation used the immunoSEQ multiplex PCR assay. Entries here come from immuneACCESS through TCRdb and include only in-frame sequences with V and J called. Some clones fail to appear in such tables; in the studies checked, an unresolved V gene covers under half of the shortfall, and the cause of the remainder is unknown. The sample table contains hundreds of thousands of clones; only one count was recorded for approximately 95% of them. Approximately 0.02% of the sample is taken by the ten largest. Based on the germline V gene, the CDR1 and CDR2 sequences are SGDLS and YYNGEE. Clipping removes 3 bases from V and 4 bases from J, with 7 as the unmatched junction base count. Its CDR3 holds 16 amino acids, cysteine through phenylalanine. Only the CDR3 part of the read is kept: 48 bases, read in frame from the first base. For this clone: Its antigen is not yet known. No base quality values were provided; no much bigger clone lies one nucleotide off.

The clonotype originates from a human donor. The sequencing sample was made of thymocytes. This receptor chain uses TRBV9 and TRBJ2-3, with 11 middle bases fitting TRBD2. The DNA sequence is TGTGCCAGCAGCGCGTTAGCGGGAGGGCCGGCAGATACGCAGTATTTT. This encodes CASSALAGGPADTQYF.